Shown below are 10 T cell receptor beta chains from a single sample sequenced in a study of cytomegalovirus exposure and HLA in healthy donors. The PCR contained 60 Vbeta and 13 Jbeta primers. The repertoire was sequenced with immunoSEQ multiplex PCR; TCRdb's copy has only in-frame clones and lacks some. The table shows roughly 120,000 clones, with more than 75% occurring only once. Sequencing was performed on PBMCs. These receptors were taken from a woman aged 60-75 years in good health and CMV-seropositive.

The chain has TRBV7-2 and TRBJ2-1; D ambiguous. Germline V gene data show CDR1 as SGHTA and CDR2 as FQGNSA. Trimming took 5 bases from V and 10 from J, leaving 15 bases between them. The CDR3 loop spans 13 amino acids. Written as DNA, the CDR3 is TGTGCCAGCAGCCCCTCCCCGCCGGAGGAGCAGTTCTTC. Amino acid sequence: CASSPSPPEEQFF.

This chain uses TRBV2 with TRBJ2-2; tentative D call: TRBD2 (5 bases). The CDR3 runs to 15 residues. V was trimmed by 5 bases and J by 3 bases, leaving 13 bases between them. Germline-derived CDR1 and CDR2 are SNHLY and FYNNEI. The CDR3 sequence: CASSTTGGDTGELFF. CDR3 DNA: TGTGCCAGCAGTACGACCGGAGGAGACACCGGGGAGCTGTTTTTT.

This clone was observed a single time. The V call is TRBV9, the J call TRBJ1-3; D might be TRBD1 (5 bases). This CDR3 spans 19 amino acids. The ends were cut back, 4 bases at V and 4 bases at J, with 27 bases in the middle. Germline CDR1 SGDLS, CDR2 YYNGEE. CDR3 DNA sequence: TGTGCCAGCAGCCCCCGACCGGGGCAGGGAGGTGGATTCGGAAACACCATATATTTT. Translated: CASSPRPGQGGGFGNTIYF.

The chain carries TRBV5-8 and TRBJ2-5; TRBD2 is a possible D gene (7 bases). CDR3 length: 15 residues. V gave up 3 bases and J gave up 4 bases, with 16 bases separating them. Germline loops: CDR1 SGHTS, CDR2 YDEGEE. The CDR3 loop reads CASSSEGGRRETQYF. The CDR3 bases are TGTGCCAGCAGCTCGGAGGGGGGGCGCCGAGAGACCCAGTACTTC.

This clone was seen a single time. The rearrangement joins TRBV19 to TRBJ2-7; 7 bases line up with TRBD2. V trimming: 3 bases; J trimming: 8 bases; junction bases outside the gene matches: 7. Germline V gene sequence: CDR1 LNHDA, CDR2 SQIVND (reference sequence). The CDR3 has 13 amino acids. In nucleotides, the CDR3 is TGTGCCAGTAGTATCGGGGGGTATACGAAGCAGTACTTC. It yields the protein CASSIGGYTKQYF.

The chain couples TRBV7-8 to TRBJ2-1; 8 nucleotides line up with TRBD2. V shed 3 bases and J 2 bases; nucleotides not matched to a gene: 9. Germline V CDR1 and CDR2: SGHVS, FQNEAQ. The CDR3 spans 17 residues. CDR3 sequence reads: CASSFETLAGPYNEQFF. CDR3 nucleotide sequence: TGTGCCAGCAGCTTCGAAACCTTAGCGGGGCCCTACAATGAGCAGTTCTTC.

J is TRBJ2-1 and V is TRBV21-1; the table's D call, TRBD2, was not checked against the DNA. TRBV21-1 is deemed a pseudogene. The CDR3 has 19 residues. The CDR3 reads CASSKESLRRGSSYNEQFF. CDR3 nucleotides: TGTGCCAGCAGCAAAGAGTCCCTGCGGCGGGGAAGCTCCTACAATGAGCAGTTCTTC.

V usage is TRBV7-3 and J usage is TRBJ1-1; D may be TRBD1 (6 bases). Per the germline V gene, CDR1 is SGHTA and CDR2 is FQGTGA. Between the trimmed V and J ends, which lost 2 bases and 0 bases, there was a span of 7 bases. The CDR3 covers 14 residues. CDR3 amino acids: CASSLGQMNTEAFF. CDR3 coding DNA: TGTGCCAGCAGCTTAGGACAGATGAACACTGAAGCTTTCTTT.

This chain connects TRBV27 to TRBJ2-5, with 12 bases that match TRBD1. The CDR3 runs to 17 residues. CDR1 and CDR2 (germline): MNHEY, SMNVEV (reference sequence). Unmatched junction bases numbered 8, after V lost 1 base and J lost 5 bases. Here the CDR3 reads CASSLWSGTGGAETQYF. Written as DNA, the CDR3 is TGTGCCAGCAGTTTATGGTCCGGGACAGGGGGCGCGGAGACCCAGTACTTC.

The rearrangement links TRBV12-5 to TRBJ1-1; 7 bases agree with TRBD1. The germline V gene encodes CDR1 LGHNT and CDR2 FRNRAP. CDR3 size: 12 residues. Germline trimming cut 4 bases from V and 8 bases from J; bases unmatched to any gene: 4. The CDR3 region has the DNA TGTGCTAGTGGTTCGGGGGACAGAGAAGCTTTCTTT. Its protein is CASGSGDREAFF.